This entry describes one TCR beta chain. The sample belongs to a study of blood T cell repertoires in COVID-19. Study-level background: The United States, Italy and Spain supplied acute and convalescent COVID-19 samples.

Germline V gives CDR1 MNHEY, CDR2 SVGEGT. This CDR3 has 12 amino acids. V was shortened by 6 bases and J by 4 bases, with 9 bases between the two germline ends. Those who participated ranged in age from roughly 18 to 89 years and resided in about two dozen US areas. Cohorts were determined from participant-reported clinical history. Generated by immunoSEQ multiplex PCR, the TCRdb table keeps only in-frame clones and is missing some. The sample records 220,000 or so clones, around 89% being singletons. The V call is TRBV6-2 or TRBV6-3, the J call TRBJ2-5; tentative D call: TRBD1 (6 bases). Sequences were obtained from PBMCs or T cells enriched from blood (not recorded which). The source is a man aged 30 to 45 who had been exposed to COVID-19. The DNA for the CDR3 is TGTGCCAGCAGCCAGACAGGAGAGACCCAGTACTTC. This codes for CASSQTGETQYF.